Listed here are 30 T cell receptor beta chains from one sample, sequenced in a study of blood T cell repertoires in COVID-19. Sequencing used immunoSEQ multiplex PCR; TCRdb keeps in-frame clones, though not all of them. The profile covers around 170,000 clones, with around 86% appearing a single time and under 0.7% taken by the ten largest. Material: peripheral blood. The receptor source for this set is a man between 60 and 70 years old with COVID-19, enrolled during active disease.

V usage is TRBV10-1 and J usage is TRBJ1-2; D not resolved. Germline assignment: CDR1 WNHNN and CDR2 SYGVQD (reference sequence). CDR3 length: 15 residues. V lost 3 bases, J lost 4 bases, and 15 bases lay in between. The CDR3 spells CASSDPHRSVYGYTF. The CDR3 nucleotides are TGCGCCAGCAGTGACCCCCACCGCTCGGTCTATGGCTACACCTTC.

The chain carries TRBV7-9 and TRBJ1-1; D remains unclear. There are 13 residues in the CDR3. V was clipped by 5 bases and J by 0 bases, with 7 bases between them. CDR1 SEHNR and CDR2 FQNEAQ come from the germline V gene (reference sequence). The CDR3 is CASSHGMNTEAFF. CDR3 coding DNA: TGTGCCAGCAGCCATGGCATGAACACTGAAGCTTTCTTT.

This chain joins TRBV20-1 and TRBJ2-7, with D unclear. Germline values: CDR1 DFQATT, CDR2 SNEGSKA (reference sequence). V was shortened by 5 bases and J by 6 bases, with 8 bases between the two germline ends. This CDR3 contains 10 residues. This CDR3 reads CSALRGEQYF. The CDR3 DNA sequence: TGCAGTGCTCTTAGAGGCGAGCAGTACTTC.

The chain couples TRBV24-1 to TRBJ2-5, with 11 bases lining up with TRBD2. The J segment lost 2 bases and the V segment lost 3 bases, leaving 7 bases of the junction unmatched. From germline, CDR1 is KGHDR and CDR2 SFDVKD. This CDR3 has 17 amino acids. In nucleotides, the CDR3 is TGTGCCACCAGTGATCCGCAGTTAGCGGGGGGGCAAGAGACCCAGTACTTC. Amino acid sequence: CATSDPQLAGGQETQYF.

The J gene is TRBJ2-3, the V gene TRBV11-2; 9 nucleotides match TRBD1. CDR1 is SGHAT and CDR2 is FQNNGV in the germline V gene. The ends lost 4 bases at V and 3 bases at J; junction bases unmatched: 11. The CDR3 runs 17 residues. CDR3 DNA sequence: TGTGCCAGCAGCTGGATTCTTTCCGGGACAGGGACAGATACGCAGTATTTT. Protein sequence: CASSWILSGTGTDTQYF.

CDR3 bases: TGTGCCAGTAGTATCCGGGACGGAGGGTCGTTCACCTTC. This codes for CASSIRDGGSFTF. The chain recombines TRBV19 with TRBJ1-2; TRBD1 might be the D (5 bases). Germline loops: CDR1 LNHDA, CDR2 SQIVND (reference sequence). Trimming shortened V by 3 bases and J by 13 bases, and 18 bases separated the two germline ends. The length of the CDR3 is 13 residues.

This chain links TRBV6-2 or TRBV6-3 with TRBJ2-1, with 10 nucleotides matching TRBD1. The CDR3 contains 15 residues. With 5 bases clipped from V and 8 bases from J, the junction kept 9 bases outside the gene matches. Germline-derived CDR1 and CDR2 are MNHEY and SVGEGT. CDR3 protein: CASSKTGTGAYEQFF. CDR3 in DNA: TGTGCCAGCAGTAAAACCGGGACAGGGGCGTATGAGCAGTTCTTC.

The chain joins TRBV19 to TRBJ1-4, with 8 bases identical to TRBD1. V lost 3 bases and J lost 8; bases outside the gene matches: 8. Germline V gene data show CDR1 as LNHDA and CDR2 as SQIVND (reference sequence). This CDR3 spans 15 amino acids. For the CDR3, the DNA is TGTGCCAGTAGTATCCTACAGGGGGGAGAGGAAAAACTGTTTTTT. Translating gives CASSILQGGEEKLFF.

The J gene is TRBJ1-5, the V gene TRBV3-1 (or the pseudogene TRBV3-2); TRBD1 might be the D (5 bases). This CDR3 is built from 13 residues. Trimming pared 1 base from V and 9 bases from J, leaving 10 bases between. Germline CDR1 and CDR2: LGHDT and YNNKEL (reference sequence). CDR3 in DNA: TGTGCCAGCAGCCAAGGGACACCCGGGCCCCAGCATTTT. It is translated as CASSQGTPGPQHF.

The rearrangement uses TRBV7-6 and TRBJ2-7; 9 nucleotides agree with TRBD1. The CDR3 loop spans 15 amino acids. Germline V CDR1 and CDR2: SGHVS, FNYEAQ. J gave up 7 bases and V 3 bases, and 10 bases lay outside the gene matches. CDR3 sequence: CASSFTGTGFGEQYF. In DNA form, the CDR3 reads TGTGCCAGCAGCTTTACCGGGACAGGGTTTGGGGAGCAGTACTTC.

The rearrangement uses TRBV18 and TRBJ2-1; 8 bases match TRBD2. Germline V gene data show CDR1 as KGHSH and CDR2 as LQKENI. The V segment lost 5 bases and the J segment 2 bases; nucleotides outside the gene matches: 2. The CDR3 has 14 amino acids. CDR3 bases: TGTGCCAGCTCAGCCGGGAGGGCCTACAATGAGCAGTTCTTC. Its protein product is CASSAGRAYNEQFF.

The V gene is TRBV4-3, the J gene TRBJ2-7; TRBD2 matches 9 bases. V was clipped by 0 bases and J by 5 bases; unmatched bases: 8. The CDR3 spans 16 residues. In germline, CDR1 is LGHNA, CDR2 YSLEER. The CDR3 DNA reads as TGCGCCAGCAGCCAAGATGAGGGCGGGGGGGTCGACGAGCAGTACTTC. Its translation is CASSQDEGGGVDEQYF.

This chain connects TRBV6-5 to TRBJ1-5; D may be TRBD1 (6 bases). This CDR3 spans 14 amino acids. The germline V gene encodes CDR1 MNHEY and CDR2 SVGAGI. V was clipped by 6 bases and J by 6 bases, with 15 bases between them. CDR3 bases: TGTGCCAGCAGACCCCAGGGGAAGGGTCAGCCCCAGCATTTT. The encoded protein is CASRPQGKGQPQHF.

The gene calls are TRBV28 and TRBJ1-2, with TRBD1 matching over 9 bases. This CDR3 has 16 residues. Trimming cost V 4 bases and J 7 bases; bases outside gene matches: 13. The V gene's germline CDR1 is MDHEN and CDR2 SYDVKM. In DNA form, the CDR3 reads TGTGCCAGCAGTTCCCACCACCGGGACAGGGTGGGTGGCTACACCTTC. Its translation is CASSSHHRDRVGGYTF.

V gene TRBV7-9 combines with J gene TRBJ2-5, with D unclear. Deletions cut 5 bases from V and 7 bases from J, with 17 bases between. CDR3 length: 14 residues. From germline, CDR1 is SEHNR and CDR2 FQNEAQ (reference sequence). CDR3 region: CASSPPSNWATQYF. Written as DNA, the CDR3 is TGTGCCAGCAGCCCACCGTCCAATTGGGCGACCCAGTACTTC.

This chain connects TRBV28 to TRBJ1-1; the D is unclear. Germline V gives CDR1 MDHEN, CDR2 SYDVKM. The CDR3 totals 12 residues. The germline V and J ends were trimmed by 7 bases and 1 base, with 7 bases remaining between them. The CDR3 protein is CASKPGNTEAFF. The CDR3 nucleotides are TGTGCCAGCAAACCAGGGAACACTGAAGCTTTCTTT.

In its sample, this clone was seen once. This sequence joins TRBV27 and TRBJ1-1, with D hard to call. The V and J ends lost 6 bases and 5 bases respectively, with 13 bases between them. CDR1 is MNHEY, CDR2 SMNVEV, per germline (reference sequence). The CDR3 spans 13 residues. This chain's CDR3 is CASSSSAGTEAFF. In DNA form, the CDR3 reads TGTGCCAGCAGCTCTAGCGCGGGGACTGAAGCTTTCTTT.

This sequence joins TRBV5-1 and TRBJ2-7; 10 bases match TRBD2. J gave up 1 base and V 2 bases, and 6 bases lay outside the gene matches. The V gene's germline CDR1 is SGHRS and CDR2 YFSETQ. CDR3 length: 16 residues. For the CDR3, the DNA is TGCGCCAGCAGCTTAGGAGCGGGAGGGAGGTCCTACGAGCAGTACTTC. Translation gives CASSLGAGGRSYEQYF. Full variable domain (missing parts from reference TRBV5-1 and TRBJ2-7): KAGVTQTPRYLIKTRGQQVTLSCSPISGHRSVSWYQQTPGQGLQFLFEYFSETQRNKGNFPGRFSGRQFSNSRSEMNVSTLELGDSALYLCASSLGAGGRSYEQYFGPGTRLTVT.

The chain combines TRBV29-1 with TRBJ1-2; TRBD1 matches at 9 bases. The CDR3 length is 16 residues. V lost 6 bases to trimming and J lost 2 bases; unmatched junction nucleotides: 13. CDR1 and CDR2 from the germline V gene are SQVTM and ANQGSEA. CDR3 sequence reads: CSVDRRTGTGNYGYTF. CDR3 nucleotide sequence: TGCAGCGTGGATAGGAGAACCGGGACAGGGAACTATGGCTACACCTTC.

In this sample, this clone turned up a few times. V gene TRBV19 combines with J gene TRBJ2-3; D not certain. CDR1 and CDR2 from the germline V gene are LNHDA and SQIVND (reference sequence). With 5 bases removed from V and 2 bases from J, the gap between germline ends came to 8 bases. This CDR3 is 13 amino acids long. This chain's CDR3 is CASSLGYTDTQYF. The DNA for the CDR3 is TGTGCCAGTAGTTTGGGCTACACAGATACGCAGTATTTT. Complete variable domain (other parts from reference TRBV19 and TRBJ2-3): DGGITQSPKYLFRKEGQNVTLSCEQNLNHDAMYWYRQDPGQGLRLIYYSQIVNDFQKGDIAEGYSVSREKKESFPLTVTSAQKNPTAFYLCASSLGYTDTQYFGPGTRLTVL.

CDR3 DNA: TGTGCCAGTAGTATAGTAGTGGCGAGGTCCTATGGCTACACCTTC. Protein sequence: CASSIVVARSYGYTF. The J gene is TRBJ1-2, the V gene TRBV19; no definite D call. Trimming took off 1 base at V and 4 bases at J, with 13 bases between the two ends. Looked up from germline, CDR1 is LNHDA and CDR2 is SQIVND (reference sequence). The CDR3 has 15 amino acids.

The gene calls are TRBV7-3 and TRBJ2-7; tentative D call: TRBD1 (6 bases). This CDR3 is 15 amino acids long. Trimming removed 5 bases from V and 0 bases from J, with 14 bases in between. Germline CDR1 is SGHTA and CDR2 is FQGTGA. The CDR3 nucleotides are TGTGCCAGCAGCCCCTCGAGGGACACCTCCTACGAGCAGTACTTC. It encodes CASSPSRDTSYEQYF. The variable domain in full, with the rest retrieved from reference TRBV7-3 and TRBJ2-7, is GAGVSQTPSNKVTEKGKYVELRCDPISGHTALYWYRQSLGQGPEFLIYFQGTGAADDSGLPNDRFFAVRPEGSVSTLKIQRTERGDSAVYLCASSPSRDTSYEQYFGPGTRLTVT.

This rearrangement joins TRBV1 to TRBJ1-4; the table's D call, TRBD1, has no DNA check behind it. TRBV1 is marked as a pseudogene. The CDR3 consists of 16 residues. DNA of the CDR3: TGCACCAGCAGCCAAAGAGACAGTGCAACTAATGAAAAACTGTTTTTT. It codes for CTSSQRDSATNEKLFF.

The V and J genes are TRBV3-1 (or the pseudogene TRBV3-2) and TRBJ1-1; the D gene is possibly TRBD1 (5 bases). The germline V gene encodes CDR1 LGHDT and CDR2 YNNKEL (reference sequence). This CDR3 is 16 amino acids long. V lost 0 bases, J lost 5 bases, and 16 bases lay in between. The CDR3 DNA is TGTGCCAGCAGCCAAGAAGGAGGGGCGGGCAGTACTGAAGCTTTCTTT. As protein: CASSQEGGAGSTEAFF.

V gene TRBV19 combines with J gene TRBJ2-4; TRBD2 matches at 7 bases. The CDR3 loop spans 13 amino acids. The V segment lost 5 bases and the J segment 6 bases; nucleotides outside the gene matches: 4. Germline V lookup: CDR1 LNHDA, CDR2 SQIVND (reference sequence). The CDR3 DNA reads TGTGCCAGTAGTGGCGGGGGACCAAACATTCAGTACTTC. Protein sequence: CASSGGGPNIQYF.

In DNA, the CDR3 is TGTGCCAGCAGCACTAGGACGGGGAACTACGAGCAGTACTTC. Translated: CASSTRTGNYEQYF. The chain has TRBV27 and TRBJ2-7; TRBD2 is a possible D gene (5 bases). The CDR3 consists of 14 residues. Germline loops: CDR1 MNHEY, CDR2 SMNVEV (reference sequence). Trimming pared 6 bases from V and 3 bases from J, leaving 15 bases between.

This chain connects TRBV6-5 to TRBJ1-1, with D maybe TRBD1 (6 bases). From germline, CDR1 is MNHEY and CDR2 SVGAGI. The CDR3 length is 13 residues. Trimming left V 5 bases short and J 6 bases short, with 13 bases between. The CDR3 reads CASSRDIQSEAFF. DNA for the CDR3: TGTGCCAGCAGTCGGGACATACAGTCTGAAGCTTTCTTT.

The chain recombines TRBV6-5 with TRBJ2-2; TRBD1 might be the D (6 bases). V shed 9 bases and J shed 7 bases, with 12 bases lying between them. This CDR3 contains 12 residues. The germline V gene has CDR1 MNHEY and CDR2 SVGAGI. Written as DNA, the CDR3 is TGTGCCAGTTCAGGGGTTGGCGGGGAGCTGTTTTTT. Residues: CASSGVGGELFF.

The sample holds a few counts of this clone. The chain has TRBV28 and TRBJ1-6; 9 bases align to TRBD1. The J segment lost 7 bases and the V segment lost 2 bases, leaving 3 bases of the junction unmatched. Germline V lookup: CDR1 MDHEN, CDR2 SYDVKM. CDR3 length: 15 residues. Here the CDR3 reads CASSLLTGGNSPLHF. The CDR3 coding sequence is TGTGCCAGCAGTTTACTTACAGGGGGCAATTCACCCCTCCACTTT.

The chain employs TRBV7-2 and TRBJ2-5, with 8 bases matching TRBD2. The CDR3 is 13 residues long. CDR1 and CDR2 (germline): SGHTA, FQGNSA. J lost 13 bases, V lost 1 base, and 8 bases had no gene match. The CDR3 region is CASSLGSSGRRYF. The CDR3 DNA reads as TGTGCCAGCAGCTTAGGGTCTAGCGGGCGAAGGTACTTC.